These T cell receptor beta chains were read from a single sample in a study of PD-1 blockade in classical Hodgkin lymphoma. TCRdb's copy holds only in-frame clones and misses some; the assay was immunoSEQ multiplex PCR. The sample yields fewer than 25,000 clones, 74% seen once. The sample here was peripheral blood mononuclear cells (PBMCs), taken at baseline. The origin of the receptors is a human donor with classical Hodgkin lymphoma. The CDR3 runs from the conserved cysteine through the conserved F or W. D genes are given only for firm matches. Where a row states a size, it is once, few, many or the class of an expanded clone; other rows omit it.

J gene: TRBJ2-3; D gene: -; V gene: TRBV5-4; clone size: -; CDR3 protein: CASSLPPGPSTDTQYF; CDR3 DNA: TGTGCCAGCAGCCTACCCCCCGGGCCTAGCACAGATACGCAGTATTTT
J gene: TRBJ2-5; D gene: -; V gene: TRBV4-2; clone size: -; CDR3 protein: CASSRTWRARETQYF; CDR3 DNA: TGTGCCAGCAGCCGAACTTGGAGGGCCCGGGAGACCCAGTACTTC
J gene: TRBJ2-7; D gene: -; V gene: TRBV10-1; clone size: -; CDR3 protein: CASSPGDSLPYEQYF; CDR3 DNA: TGCGCCAGCAGTCCGGGCGACAGTTTACCCTACGAGCAGTACTTC
J gene: TRBJ2-7; D gene: -; V gene: TRBV27; clone size: -; CDR3 protein: CASSPPSYEQYF; CDR3 DNA: TGTGCCAGCAGTCCACCGAGCTACGAGCAGTACTTC
J gene: TRBJ2-3; D gene: -; V gene: TRBV4-2; clone size: -; CDR3 protein: CASSSRGSTDTQYF; CDR3 DNA: TGTGCCAGCAGCTCTCGCGGGAGCACAGATACGCAGTATTTT
J gene: TRBJ1-5; D gene: TRBD1; V gene: TRBV28; clone size: -; CDR3 protein: CASSTGGAGYNQPQHF; CDR3 DNA: TGTGCCAGCTCCACAGGGGGGGCAGGGTACAATCAGCCCCAGCATTTT
J gene: TRBJ1-4; D gene: TRBD1; V gene: TRBV6-5; clone size: -; CDR3 protein: CASSTYRGHEEKLFF; CDR3 DNA: TGTGCCAGCAGTACCTACAGGGGGCATGAGGAAAAACTGTTTTTT
J gene: TRBJ2-7; D gene: -; V gene: TRBV2; clone size: -; CDR3 protein: CASRVDSSYEQYF; CDR3 DNA: TGTGCCAGCAGGGTCGACAGTTCCTACGAGCAGTACTTC
J gene: TRBJ2-5; D gene: -; V gene: TRBV7-2; clone size: -; CDR3 protein: CASSLAHPVGDQYF; CDR3 DNA: TGTGCCAGCAGCTTAGCGCACCCCGTAGGGGACCAGTACTTC
J gene: TRBJ2-7; D gene: -; V gene: TRBV2; clone size: -; CDR3 protein: CASFRDDYEQYF; CDR3 DNA: TGTGCCAGCTTTCGGGATGACTACGAGCAGTACTTC
J gene: TRBJ2-5; D gene: -; V gene: TRBV28; clone size: -; CDR3 protein: CASSFQGTQYF; CDR3 DNA: TGTGCCAGCAGTTTCCAGGGGACCCAGTACTTC
J gene: TRBJ1-1; D gene: -; V gene: TRBV5-1; clone size: few; CDR3 protein: CASSSPRRDTWNTEAFF; CDR3 DNA: TGCGCCAGCAGCTCGCCCAGACGGGACACCTGGAACACTGAAGCTTTCTTT
J gene: TRBJ2-2; D gene: TRBD1; V gene: TRBV7-2; clone size: -; CDR3 protein: CASSWLGTVNTGELFF; CDR3 DNA: TGTGCCAGCAGCTGGCTCGGGACAGTGAACACCGGGGAGCTGTTTTTT
J gene: TRBJ2-2; D gene: -; V gene: TRBV9; clone size: -; CDR3 protein: CASSVEAAPTGELFF; CDR3 DNA: TGTGCCAGCAGCGTAGAGGCAGCTCCCACCGGGGAGCTGTTTTTT
J gene: TRBJ2-2; D gene: TRBD1; V gene: TRBV6-6; clone size: -; CDR3 protein: CASSWDRDSGELFF; CDR3 DNA: TGTGCCAGCAGTTGGGACAGGGACTCGGGGGAGCTGTTTTTT
J gene: TRBJ2-5; D gene: TRBD1; V gene: TRBV2; clone size: -; CDR3 protein: CASEEGDRTKQDF; CDR3 DNA: TGTGCCAGCGAGGAAGGGGACAGAACTAAACAGGACTTC
J gene: TRBJ2-2; D gene: -; V gene: TRBV7-3; clone size: -; CDR3 protein: CASSLDMTNTGELFF; CDR3 DNA: TGTGCCAGCAGCTTGGACATGACGAACACCGGGGAGCTGTTTTTT
J gene: TRBJ1-5; D gene: -; V gene: TRBV5-1; clone size: medium-sized; CDR3 protein: CASSPDSRNQPQHF; CDR3 DNA: TGCGCCAGCAGCCCTGACTCCCGCAATCAGCCCCAGCATTTT
J gene: TRBJ1-1; D gene: -; V gene: TRBV5-6; clone size: once; CDR3 protein: CASSLLSLEAFF; CDR3 DNA: TGTGCCAGCAGCTTGCTTTCGTTGGAGGCTTTCTTT
J gene: TRBJ2-2; D gene: -; V gene: TRBV10-1; clone size: -; CDR3 protein: CASSSVTGELFF; CDR3 DNA: TGCGCCAGCAGTTCAGTAACCGGGGAGCTGTTTTTT
J gene: TRBJ1-2; D gene: TRBD1; V gene: TRBV18; clone size: -; CDR3 protein: CASSLGQGQSYGYTF; CDR3 DNA: TGTGCCAGCTCACTAGGACAGGGTCAATCCTATGGCTACACCTTC
J gene: TRBJ2-3; D gene: -; V gene: TRBV5-1; clone size: few; CDR3 protein: CASSFLGTSTDTQYF; CDR3 DNA: TGCGCCAGCAGCTTCCTCGGGACTAGCACAGATACGCAGTATTTT
J gene: TRBJ1-2; D gene: -; V gene: TRBV28; clone size: once; CDR3 protein: CASTQREGGGYTF; CDR3 DNA: TGTGCCAGCACCCAAAGAGAGGGTGGGGGCTACACCTTC
J gene: TRBJ1-2; D gene: -; V gene: TRBV7-9; clone size: few; CDR3 protein: CASSLAGSGYTF; CDR3 DNA: TGTGCCAGCAGCTTAGCAGGATCCGGCTACACCTTC
J gene: TRBJ2-7; D gene: -; V gene: TRBV11-3; clone size: -; CDR3 protein: CASSLGVVVSSEQYF; CDR3 DNA: TGTGCCAGCAGCTTAGGAGTGGTAGTATCGTCCGAGCAGTACTTC
J gene: TRBJ1-5; D gene: -; V gene: TRBV10-3; clone size: -; CDR3 protein: CAISAGAAQPQHF; CDR3 DNA: TGTGCCATCAGTGCGGGGGCGGCTCAGCCCCAGCATTTT
J gene: TRBJ1-2; D gene: -; V gene: TRBV5-1; clone size: -; CDR3 protein: CASKMTDRYGYTF; CDR3 DNA: TGCGCCAGCAAGATGACAGATAGGTATGGCTACACCTTC
J gene: TRBJ2-2; D gene: TRBD1; V gene: TRBV7-2; clone size: -; CDR3 protein: CASSFSGTGASSTGELFF; CDR3 DNA: TGTGCCAGCAGCTTTTCCGGGACAGGGGCCTCGAGCACCGGGGAGCTGTTTTTT
J gene: TRBJ2-2; D gene: -; V gene: TRBV6-5; clone size: few; CDR3 protein: CASSTGELFF; CDR3 DNA: TGTGCCAGCAGCACCGGGGAGCTGTTTTTT
J gene: TRBJ1-5; D gene: -; V gene: TRBV30; clone size: -; CDR3 protein: CAWSGGGSGGAQHF; CDR3 DNA: TGTGCCTGGAGTGGTGGGGGGTCCGGGGGAGCCCAGCATTTT
J gene: TRBJ1-1; D gene: -; V gene: TRBV18; clone size: -; CDR3 protein: CASSLYGGEAFF; CDR3 DNA: TGTGCCAGCTCACTTTATGGGGGCGAAGCTTTCTTT